This TCR beta chain was recorded in a study of blood T cell repertoires in COVID-19. Using immunoSEQ multiplex PCR, the repertoire was profiled, and TCRdb retains in-frame clones only, with some absent. The sample lists about 260,000 clones; just under 90% were seen once. V lost 3 bases, J lost 5 bases, and 8 bases stayed unmatched. This CDR3 contains 18 residues. Germline V lookup: CDR1 SGHVS, CDR2 FNYEAQ. This clone was counted only a few times. Cohort assignment relied on participant-reported clinical history. The specimen sequenced was PBMCs or T cells enriched from blood (not recorded which). The TCR was taken from a man in his forties or fifties who had been exposed to COVID-19. The chain uses TRBV7-6 and TRBJ2-3; 16 bases agree with TRBD2. CDR3 amino acids: CASSFPGTSGRVVDTQYF. The CDR3 region has the DNA TGTGCCAGCAGCTTCCCCGGGACTAGCGGGAGGGTTGTAGATACGCAGTATTTT.